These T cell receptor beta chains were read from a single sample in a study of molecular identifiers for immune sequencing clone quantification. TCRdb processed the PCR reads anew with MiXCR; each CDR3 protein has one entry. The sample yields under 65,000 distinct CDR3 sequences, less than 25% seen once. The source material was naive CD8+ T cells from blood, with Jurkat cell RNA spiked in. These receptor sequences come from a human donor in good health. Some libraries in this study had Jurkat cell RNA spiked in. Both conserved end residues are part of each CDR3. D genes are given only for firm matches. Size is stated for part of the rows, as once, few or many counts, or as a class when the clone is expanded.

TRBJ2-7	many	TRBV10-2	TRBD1	TGCGCCAGCAGAACCGGGACAGGGGGCCCCGAGCAGTACTTC	CASRTGTGGPEQYF
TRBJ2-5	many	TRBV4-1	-	TGCGCCAGCAGCCAAGAGGTGACTAGTATATGGACCCAGTACTTC	CASSQEVTSIWTQYF
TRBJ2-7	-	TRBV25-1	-	TGTGCCAGCACCGGGATGAGCTCCTACGAGCAGTACTTC	CASTGMSSYEQYF
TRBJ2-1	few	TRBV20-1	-	TGCAGTGCTAGAGCCACCTCTAGCGACCTTGAGGATGAGCAGTTCTTC	CSARATSSDLEDEQFF
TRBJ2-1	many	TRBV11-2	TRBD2	TGTGCCAGCAGCTTATCCGGGACTATAGGTGAGCAGTTCTTC	CASSLSGTIGEQFF
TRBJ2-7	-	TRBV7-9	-	TGTGCCAGCAGTCAACGGGGGCTGGAAAGACACGAGCAGTACTTC	CASSQRGLERHEQYF
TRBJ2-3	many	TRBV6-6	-	TGTGCCAGCAGAGGCAGGGTCCCAGATACGCAGTATTTT	CASRGRVPDTQYF
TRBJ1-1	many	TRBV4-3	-	TGCGCCAGCAGCCAAGATGTGGGCACTGAAGCTTTCTTT	CASSQDVGTEAFF
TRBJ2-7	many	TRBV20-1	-	TGCAGTGCGGACAGCTACGAGCAGTACTTC	CSADSYEQYF
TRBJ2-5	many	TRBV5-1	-	TGCGCCAGCAGCTTGTCCCAGAGCCAAGAGACCCAGTACTTC	CASSLSQSQETQYF
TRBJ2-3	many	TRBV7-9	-	TGTGCCACTAGGGCGCTTTCAGATACGCAGTATTTT	CATRALSDTQYF
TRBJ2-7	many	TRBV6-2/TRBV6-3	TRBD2	TGTGCCAGCAGTTACATAGCGGGATCCTACGAGCAGTACTTC	CASSYIAGSYEQYF
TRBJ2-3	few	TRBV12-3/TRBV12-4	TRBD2	TGTGCCAGCAGTCTCCCCCTAGCGGGAGCGACAGATACGCAGTATTTT	CASSLPLAGATDTQYF
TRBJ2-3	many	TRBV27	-	TGTGCCAGCAGCCCAGCGAGGGGCACAGATACGCAGTATTTT	CASSPARGTDTQYF
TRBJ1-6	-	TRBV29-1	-	TGCAGCGTTGAAGATCTTAGGTCGTGGGTGGTGAATTCACCCCTCCCCTTT	CSVEDLRSWVVNSPLPF
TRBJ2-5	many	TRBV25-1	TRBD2	TGTGCCAGCAGTGAATGGTCAGCGGGGGAGCAAGAGACCCAGTACTTC	CASSEWSAGEQETQYF
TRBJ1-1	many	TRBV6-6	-	TGTGCCAGCAGCCGACAGGCTGAAGCTTTCTTT	CASSRQAEAFF
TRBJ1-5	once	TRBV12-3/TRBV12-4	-	TGTGCCAGCAGTTCTGGTAGTGAGCCCCAGCATTTT	CASSSGSEPQHF